A selection of T cell receptor beta chains follows, all from one sample in a study of blood T cells in healthy people across ages. TCRdb passed the 5' RACE reads through MiXCR, listing each CDR3 protein once. This table holds roughly 1,800,000 distinct CDR3 sequences, less than 50% found once. The specimen sequenced was blood. These receptors were obtained from a woman aged 40 to 49 in good health. CDR3s include the opening cysteine and the closing phenylalanine or tryptophan. The D gene is left open where the match is weak. Not every row has a clone size; where given, it reads once, few, many or a size class.

j_gene: TRBJ2-1
abundance: few
d_gene: TRBD2
v_gene: TRBV20-1
CDR3aa: CSARYGLAGYNEQFF
CDR3nt: TGCAGTGCTAGATACGGACTAGCGGGGTACAATGAGCAGTTCTTC

j_gene: TRBJ2-7
abundance: .
d_gene: TRBD1
v_gene: TRBV5-1
CDR3aa: CASSPGDRGPHEQYF
CDR3nt: TGCGCCAGCAGCCCCGGCGACAGGGGGCCCCACGAGCAGTACTTC

j_gene: TRBJ2-5
abundance: .
d_gene: TRBD2
v_gene: TRBV9
CDR3aa: CASSATGGGVKETQYF
CDR3nt: TGTGCCAGCAGCGCGACCGGGGGGGGAGTTAAAGAGACCCAGTACTTC

j_gene: TRBJ2-4
abundance: .
d_gene: TRBD2
v_gene: TRBV4-3
CDR3aa: CASSLSRSGGAGDIQYF
CDR3nt: TGCGCCAGCAGCCTTTCCCGAAGCGGGGGGGCCGGGGACATTCAGTACTTC

j_gene: TRBJ1-4
abundance: .
d_gene: .
v_gene: TRBV27
CDR3aa: CASGTATGDNEKLFF
CDR3nt: TGTGCCAGCGGAACTGCGACAGGAGATAATGAAAAACTGTTTTTT

j_gene: TRBJ2-1
abundance: .
d_gene: TRBD2
v_gene: TRBV7-3
CDR3aa: CASSHGLVGYNEQFF
CDR3nt: TGTGCCAGCAGCCACGGACTAGTGGGTTACAATGAGCAGTTCTTC

j_gene: TRBJ2-7
abundance: .
d_gene: .
v_gene: TRBV11-2
CDR3aa: CASSLGISGYYEQYF
CDR3nt: TGTGCCAGCAGCTTAGGCATTAGCGGATATTACGAGCAGTACTTC

j_gene: TRBJ1-2
abundance: .
d_gene: .
v_gene: TRBV4-1
CDR3aa: CASSQVRGSPNYGYTF
CDR3nt: TGCGCCAGCAGCCAAGTCCGGGGTTCTCCTAACTATGGCTACACCTTC

j_gene: TRBJ2-3
abundance: .
d_gene: TRBD2
v_gene: TRBV6-5
CDR3aa: CASSYAVAGATDTQYF
CDR3nt: TGTGCCAGCAGTTACGCTGTAGCGGGGGCCACAGATACGCAGTATTTT

j_gene: TRBJ2-5
abundance: .
d_gene: .
v_gene: TRBV21-1
CDR3aa: CASSQTQDVLGRLEETQYF
CDR3nt: TGTGCCAGCAGCCAGACCCAGGACGTATTAGGGAGGCTAGAAGAGACCCAGTACTTC

j_gene: TRBJ2-5
abundance: few
d_gene: .
v_gene: TRBV5-1
CDR3aa: CASSLGSATKETQYF
CDR3nt: TGCGCCAGCAGCTTGGGGTCGGCCACAAAGGAGACCCAGTACTTC

j_gene: TRBJ1-1
abundance: .
d_gene: TRBD1
v_gene: TRBV20-1
CDR3aa: CSASTGGAETEAFF
CDR3nt: TGCAGTGCTTCTACAGGGGGCGCAGAAACTGAAGCTTTCTTT

j_gene: TRBJ1-4
abundance: few
d_gene: TRBD1
v_gene: TRBV4-1
CDR3aa: CASSQVTFRGPDNEKLFF
CDR3nt: TGCGCCAGCAGCCAAGTGACGTTCAGGGGGCCCGATAATGAAAAACTGTTTTTT

j_gene: TRBJ2-7
abundance: .
d_gene: .
v_gene: TRBV6-2/TRBV6-3
CDR3aa: CASSYSISGPLSSYEQYF
CDR3nt: TGTGCCAGCAGTTACTCGATCAGCGGGCCCCTGAGCTCCTACGAGCAGTACTTC

j_gene: TRBJ2-1
abundance: .
d_gene: .
v_gene: TRBV7-7
CDR3aa: CASSLVKGDEQFF
CDR3nt: TGTGCTAGCAGCTTAGTTAAGGGAGACGAGCAGTTCTTC

j_gene: TRBJ1-2
abundance: .
d_gene: TRBD1
v_gene: TRBV6-1
CDR3aa: CASSETGQRTGGYTF
CDR3nt: TGTGCCAGCAGTGAAACCGGACAGCGGACAGGGGGCTACACCTTC

j_gene: TRBJ2-1
abundance: once
d_gene: .
v_gene: TRBV2
CDR3aa: CASSDPNQAGPYNEQFF
CDR3nt: TGTGCCAGCAGTGATCCGAACCAGGCGGGGCCCTACAATGAGCAGTTCTTC

j_gene: TRBJ2-5
abundance: .
d_gene: TRBD2
v_gene: TRBV7-2
CDR3aa: CASSKTSGGVPTQYF
CDR3nt: TGTGCCAGCAGCAAGACTAGCGGGGGGGTTCCGACCCAGTACTTC

j_gene: TRBJ2-5
abundance: .
d_gene: .
v_gene: TRBV24-1
CDR3aa: CATSATGRETQYF
CDR3nt: TGTGCCACCAGTGCAACAGGCAGAGAGACCCAGTACTTC

j_gene: TRBJ2-7
abundance: .
d_gene: .
v_gene: TRBV10-1
CDR3aa: CASSARTESSYEQYF
CDR3nt: TGCGCCAGCAGTGCGCGGACGGAGAGCTCCTACGAGCAGTACTTC

j_gene: TRBJ2-1
abundance: .
d_gene: .
v_gene: TRBV20-1
CDR3aa: CSARQGSSSYNEQFF
CDR3nt: TGCAGTGCTCGACAAGGCAGTAGCTCCTACAATGAGCAGTTCTTC

j_gene: TRBJ2-1
abundance: .
d_gene: TRBD2
v_gene: TRBV29-1
CDR3aa: CSVEGVAGGRNEQFF
CDR3nt: TGCAGCGTTGAAGGAGTAGCGGGGGGGCGGAATGAGCAGTTCTTC

j_gene: TRBJ2-3
abundance: few
d_gene: TRBD2
v_gene: TRBV29-1
CDR3aa: CSVRRGGRDTQYF
CDR3nt: TGCAGCGTTAGGCGGGGGGGCCGAGATACGCAGTATTTT

j_gene: TRBJ2-7
abundance: .
d_gene: .
v_gene: TRBV6-5
CDR3aa: CASSYRGDIYEQYF
CDR3nt: TGTGCCAGCAGTTATCGCGGGGACATCTACGAGCAGTACTTC

j_gene: TRBJ2-1
abundance: .
d_gene: TRBD2
v_gene: TRBV6-6
CDR3aa: CASSILAGQYNERYF
CDR3nt: TGTGCCAGCAGTATACTAGCGGGGCAATACAATGAGCGGTACTTC

j_gene: TRBJ2-3
abundance: .
d_gene: TRBD2
v_gene: TRBV7-2
CDR3aa: CASSQLAGTSTDTQYF
CDR3nt: TGTGCCAGCAGTCAGCTAGCGGGGACTAGCACAGATACGCAGTATTTT

j_gene: TRBJ1-4
abundance: once
d_gene: .
v_gene: TRBV5-1
CDR3aa: CASSLGQWGEKLFF
CDR3nt: TGCGCCAGCAGCTTGGGACAATGGGGTGAAAAACTGTTTTTT

j_gene: TRBJ1-2
abundance: .
d_gene: .
v_gene: TRBV9
CDR3aa: CASSAPGGDDGYTF
CDR3nt: TGTGCCAGCAGCGCCCCCGGGGGGGACGATGGCTACACCTTC

j_gene: TRBJ2-5
abundance: .
d_gene: TRBD2
v_gene: TRBV7-2
CDR3aa: CASSLALAGGGHQETQYF
CDR3nt: TGTGCCAGCAGCTTAGCACTAGCGGGGGGCGGGCACCAAGAGACCCAGTACTTC

j_gene: TRBJ2-5
abundance: few
d_gene: .
v_gene: TRBV9
CDR3aa: CASSRSGKQETQYF
CDR3nt: TGTGCCAGCAGCCGAAGTGGAAAGCAAGAGACCCAGTACTTC

j_gene: TRBJ2-5
abundance: .
d_gene: .
v_gene: TRBV7-9
CDR3aa: CASSVRGRVDGVKETQYF
CDR3nt: TGTGCCAGCAGCGTAAGAGGACGAGTCGACGGAGTAAAAGAGACCCAGTACTTC

j_gene: TRBJ1-4
abundance: once
d_gene: TRBD1
v_gene: TRBV2
CDR3aa: CASRARLTGGASNEKLFF
CDR3nt: TGTGCCAGCAGAGCTAGGCTAACAGGGGGCGCGTCTAATGAAAAACTGTTTTTT

j_gene: TRBJ1-4
abundance: .
d_gene: .
v_gene: TRBV6-2/TRBV6-3
CDR3aa: CASSAGDTNEKLFF
CDR3nt: TGTGCCAGCAGTGCCGGTGACACTAATGAAAAACTGTTTTTT

j_gene: TRBJ1-4
abundance: .
d_gene: TRBD1
v_gene: TRBV4-3
CDR3aa: CASSRGQGLPNEKLFF
CDR3nt: TGCGCCAGCAGCCGAGGACAGGGGTTACCTAATGAAAAACTGTTTTTT

j_gene: TRBJ2-5
abundance: .
d_gene: .
v_gene: TRBV29-1
CDR3aa: CSVEVGGGRETQYF
CDR3nt: TGCAGCGTTGAAGTAGGAGGGGGTAGGGAGACCCAGTACTTC

j_gene: TRBJ2-1
abundance: .
d_gene: .
v_gene: TRBV24-1
CDR3aa: CATSDSGSPGDEQFF
CDR3nt: TGTGCCACCAGTGATTCCGGGAGCCCCGGGGATGAGCAGTTCTTC

j_gene: TRBJ2-3
abundance: .
d_gene: .
v_gene: TRBV18
CDR3aa: CASSPESGGGTQYF
CDR3nt: TGTGCCAGCTCACCAGAGTCAGGAGGTGGTACGCAGTATTTT

j_gene: TRBJ1-4
abundance: once
d_gene: TRBD1
v_gene: TRBV12-3/TRBV12-4
CDR3aa: CASSETGGYEKLFF
CDR3nt: TGTGCCAGCAGTGAGACAGGGGGGTATGAAAAACTGTTTTTT

j_gene: TRBJ2-7
abundance: .
d_gene: TRBD2
v_gene: TRBV6-5
CDR3aa: CASSYGLAGGTTYEQYF
CDR3nt: TGTGCCAGCAGTTACGGATTAGCGGGGGGGACAACCTACGAGCAGTACTTC

j_gene: TRBJ2-1
abundance: once
d_gene: .
v_gene: TRBV7-9
CDR3aa: CASSLTSPGSYNEQFF
CDR3nt: TGTGCCAGCAGCTTAACTAGCCCGGGGTCCTACAATGAGCAGTTCTTC

j_gene: TRBJ2-7
abundance: .
d_gene: .
v_gene: TRBV5-1
CDR3aa: CASSLVPPGGHEQYF
CDR3nt: TGCGCCAGCAGCTTGGTGCCCCCGGGGGGCCACGAGCAGTACTTC

j_gene: TRBJ2-7
abundance: few
d_gene: TRBD1
v_gene: TRBV4-3
CDR3aa: CASSQTGTGLTEQYF
CDR3nt: TGCGCCAGCAGCCAGACCGGGACAGGGTTGACCGAGCAGTACTTC

j_gene: TRBJ2-1
abundance: .
d_gene: .
v_gene: TRBV7-8
CDR3aa: CASSRGGTSSEQFF
CDR3nt: TGTGCCAGCAGCAGGGGTGGCACATCTTCCGAGCAGTTCTTC

j_gene: TRBJ2-7
abundance: .
d_gene: .
v_gene: TRBV27
CDR3aa: CASSSGREGDEQYF
CDR3nt: TGTGCCAGCAGCTCGGGGCGGGAAGGCGACGAGCAGTACTTC

j_gene: TRBJ2-1
abundance: .
d_gene: TRBD1
v_gene: TRBV7-2
CDR3aa: CASSFRSGGGSEQFF
CDR3nt: TGTGCCAGCAGCTTTAGGTCAGGGGGTGGGAGTGAGCAGTTCTTC

j_gene: TRBJ2-7
abundance: .
d_gene: .
v_gene: TRBV6-5
CDR3aa: CASKPARELYEQYF
CDR3nt: TGTGCCAGCAAACCCGCCCGCGAACTCTACGAGCAGTACTTC